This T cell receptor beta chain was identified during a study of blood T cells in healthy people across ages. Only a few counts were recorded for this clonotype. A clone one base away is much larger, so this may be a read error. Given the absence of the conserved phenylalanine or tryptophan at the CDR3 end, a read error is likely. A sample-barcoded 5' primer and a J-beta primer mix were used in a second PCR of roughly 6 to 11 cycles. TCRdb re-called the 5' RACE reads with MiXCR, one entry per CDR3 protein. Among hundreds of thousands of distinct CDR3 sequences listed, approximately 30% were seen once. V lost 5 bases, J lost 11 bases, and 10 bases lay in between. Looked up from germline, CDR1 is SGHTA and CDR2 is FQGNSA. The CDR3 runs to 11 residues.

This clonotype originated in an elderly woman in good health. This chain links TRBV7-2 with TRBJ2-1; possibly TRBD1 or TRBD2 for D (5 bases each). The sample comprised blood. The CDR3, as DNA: TGTGCCAGCAGCCCCGGGGCGAAGCAGTTCGTC. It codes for CASSPGAKQFV.